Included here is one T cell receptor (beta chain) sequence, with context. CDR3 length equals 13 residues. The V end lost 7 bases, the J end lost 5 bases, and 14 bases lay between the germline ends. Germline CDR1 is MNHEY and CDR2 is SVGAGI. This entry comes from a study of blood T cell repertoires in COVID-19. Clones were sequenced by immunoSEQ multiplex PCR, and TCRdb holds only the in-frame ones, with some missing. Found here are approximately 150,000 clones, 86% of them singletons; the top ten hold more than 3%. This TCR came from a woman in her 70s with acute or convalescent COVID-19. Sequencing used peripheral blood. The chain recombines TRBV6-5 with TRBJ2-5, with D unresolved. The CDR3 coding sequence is TGTGCCAGCAAAAACACGGGTTTGGAGACCCAGTACTTC. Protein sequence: CASKNTGLETQYF.